Detailed here is one T cell receptor (beta chain). Its antigen is currently unknown. This sample stems from a study of CD8 T cells in Susac syndrome. Study-wide results and caveats: Regarding the TCR sequencing and HLA analysis, the study admitted that a relatively small number of individuals were involved.

It was with random hexamers that 0.5 to 1 ug RNA was reverse transcribed. By means of immunoSEQ multiplex PCR, TCR beta CDR3 spanning 54 Vbeta and 13 Jbeta underwent amplification. TCRdb processed the immunoSEQ multiplex PCR reads anew with MiXCR; each CDR3 protein has one entry. Among about 400,000 distinct CDR3 sequences, 85% were seen once, and the ten largest hold roughly 0.11%. TEMRA cells underwent FACS enrichment and CD8+ and CD4+ T cells underwent negative isolation. Trimming took 4 bases from V and 5 from J; bases not matched to a gene: 4. This CDR3 is 13 amino acids long. The germline CDR1 and CDR2 sequences are MNHEY and SMNVEV (reference sequence).

The source is a human donor with multiple sclerosis. The specimen sequenced was CD8+ T cells from PBMCs. This chain connects TRBV27 to TRBJ2-7, with 8 bases matching TRBD1. The CDR3 protein is CASSYGDRNEQYF. For the CDR3, the DNA is TGTGCCAGCAGTTACGGGGACAGGAACGAGCAGTACTTC.